This TCR beta chain was found in a study of blood T cell repertoires in COVID-19 (dated by TCRdb to 2018 to 2021). In the study overall: Collaborator samples came from the United States, Italy and Spain and covered acute and convalescent phases of COVID-19. The sample metadata nearly always contained a de-identified subject ID, COVID-19 status, age in years and sex. The repertoires were released in a freely available public database meant as a resource for research on the immune response to SARS-CoV-2. Samples came from the ongoing ImmuneRACE study (first 160 participants) plus 1,254 subjects from 6 global collaborators. Where available, HLA class I and class II types were obtained from metadata supplied by the sample provider rather than from assay-based typing. The material from the prospective study consisted of cDNA or gDNA derived from T cells, B-cell-depleted T cells, or PBMCs. The dataset comprised deeply sampled blood TCRbeta repertoires from subjects exposed to, actively infected with, or recovered from COVID-19. Beyond this particular receptor, the publication reports: Clinical and demographic metadata were provided uncurated, with the amount varying by source and participant.

Collaborating institutions collected whole blood in K2EDTA tubes following their own protocols. Collaborator samples were shipped for TCRbeta analysis as frozen whole blood, isolated PBMCs, or DNA extracted from either sample type. TCRbeta CDR3 regions were amplified from genomic DNA using the immunoSEQ Assay, a bias-controlled multiplex PCR. On the study's bioinformatics: The number of nucleated cells in each sample was estimated from the amplification of reference gene primers within the assay. To quantify the absolute abundance of each unique TCRbeta CDR3 rearrangement, sequence reads were collapsed and filtered. For each sample, productive Simpson clonality was calculated as the square root of Simpson's diversity index over productive rearrangements. TCRdb obtained this table from immuneACCESS and retained in-frame rearrangements with V and J assigned. These tables miss some clones; where compared with another copy, unresolved V genes account for less than half of the shortfall, and the remainder is unexplained. V, J and clone size derive from that table, while D and trimming were established from the DNA sequence. The sample table contains over 100,000 clones; only one count was recorded for approximately 82% of them. The ten largest clones capture around a sixth of the sample.

The CDR3 runs 15 amino acids, cysteine and phenylalanine included. Of the read, only the CDR3 DNA is kept; its 45 bases are in frame from base 1. Via the germline V gene (reference sequence), CDR1 is SEHNR and CDR2 FQNEAQ. The germline ends are 10 bases apart after V is trimmed by 0 bases and J by 4 bases. On this clone: No cognate antigen has been identified for it. No qualities accompany the bases; no much larger clone lies one base away.

Sample: peripheral blood. The chain is assembled from TRBV7-9 and TRBJ1-3; TRBD1 could be the D gene, as 5 bases match. This sequence was found in a woman aged 60-75 years with acute or convalescent COVID-19. At the DNA level, the sequence is TGTGCCAGCAGCTTAGCGTCAGGGCAAGGAAACACCATATATTTT. Translated, this is CASSLASGQGNTIYF. Supplemented by the reference TRBV7-9 and TRBJ1-3 proteins around the CDR3, the complete variable domain is DTGVSQNPRHKITKRGQNVTFRCDPISEHNRLYWYRQTLGQGPEFLTYFQNEAQLEKSRLLSDRFSAERPKGSFSTLEIQRTEQGDSAMYLCASSLASGQGNTIYFGEGSWLTVV.